Listed here are 25 T cell receptor beta chains from one sample, sequenced in a study of cytomegalovirus exposure and HLA in healthy donors. Vbeta (60) and Jbeta (13) primers were used in the PCR. Produced via immunoSEQ multiplex PCR; TCRdb's table is partial and in-frame only. The sample records 180,000 or so clones, 76% being singletons. Sequenced material: PBMCs. The receptors derive from a young man in good health and CMV-seronegative.

To note about this clone: This sample also contains other DNA sequences that code for the same CDR3. This chain connects TRBV7-9 to TRBJ2-1; TRBD1 agrees at 9 bases. Germline values: CDR1 SEHNR, CDR2 FQNEAQ (reference sequence). The CDR3 extends over 15 amino acids. J was trimmed by 6 bases and V by 4 bases; bases with no gene match: 7. CDR3 residues: CASSSNRGRGNEQFF. CDR3 DNA: TGTGCCAGCAGCTCAAACAGGGGGCGAGGCAATGAGCAGTTCTTC.

This clone was detected only a few times. The chain combines TRBV6-6 with TRBJ1-1, with D perhaps matching TRBD1 (6 bases). Germline CDR1 MNHNY, CDR2 SVGAGI (reference sequence). The V gene lost 5 bases and the J gene lost 0 bases, with 13 bases spanning the gap. The CDR3 spans 15 residues. The CDR3 reads CASSRRGKMNTEAFF. The CDR3 DNA is TGTGCCAGCAGTCGCAGGGGAAAGATGAACACTGAAGCTTTCTTT.

J is TRBJ2-3 and V is TRBV7-3; 8 nucleotides match TRBD1. After removal of 5 bases from V and 4 bases from J, the junction contained 2 bases not matched to a gene. CDR1 and CDR2 from the germline V gene are SGHTA and FQGTGA. The CDR3 is 13 amino acids. The CDR3 DNA is TGTGCCAGCAGCCGGACAGGGTCAGATACGCAGTATTTT. It yields the protein CASSRTGSDTQYF. Filled out from reference TRBV7-3 and TRBJ2-3, the complete variable domain reads GAGVSQTPSNKVTEKGKYVELRCDPISGHTALYWYRQSLGQGPEFLIYFQGTGAADDSGLPNDRFFAVRPEGSVSTLKIQRTERGDSAVYLCASSRTGSDTQYFGPGTRLTVL.

Only one count was recorded for this clone. The chain carries TRBV6-1 and TRBJ1-3; tentative D call: TRBD1 (5 bases). Germline V gene lookup returns CDR1 MNHNS and CDR2 SASEGT. V lost 1 base and J 4 bases, leaving 14 bases between the germline ends. CDR3 size: 16 residues. The CDR3 DNA reads TGTGCCAGCAGTGAAGTAGCAGGGAATTTCGGAAACACCATATATTTT. This gives the protein CASSEVAGNFGNTIYF.

J is TRBJ2-2 and V is TRBV12-5; 9 bases match TRBD1. The CDR3 loop spans 15 amino acids. Germline V gene sequence: CDR1 LGHNT, CDR2 FRNRAP. Trimming removed 6 bases from V and 1 base from J; junction bases left unmatched: 3. CDR3 region: CASGAGQGNTGELFF. The CDR3 nucleotides read TGTGCTAGTGGGGCGGGACAGGGGAACACCGGGGAGCTGTTTTTT. Combining the CDR3 with reference TRBV12-5 and TRBJ2-2 gives the whole variable domain DARVTQTPRHKVTEMGQEVTMRCQPILGHNTVFWYRQTMMQGLELLAYFRNRAPLDDSGMPKDRFSAEMPDATLATLKIQPSEPRDSAVYFCASGAGQGNTGELFFGEGSRLTVL.

This chain uses TRBV18 with TRBJ1-2; D is uncertain. The CDR3 has 14 residues. From germline, CDR1 is KGHSH and CDR2 LQKENI. V was clipped by 6 bases and J by 2 bases, with 13 bases between them. CDR3 in amino acids: CASSPDGPNYGYTF. CDR3 DNA: TGTGCCAGCTCGCCCGATGGGCCCAACTATGGCTACACCTTC.

The chain couples TRBV6-1 to TRBJ2-2, with 7 bases matching TRBD2. Looked up from germline, CDR1 is MNHNS and CDR2 is SASEGT. The junction had 3 bases not matched to a gene; V was cut back by 6 bases and J by 5 bases. The CDR3 covers 13 residues. CDR3 in DNA: TGTGCCAGCAGGGGGGGGATTACCGGGGAGCTGTTTTTT. It yields the protein CASRGGITGELFF.

The genes are TRBV6-5 and TRBJ1-5, with 8 bases identical to TRBD1. V was pared by 6 bases and J by 3 bases, with 4 bases of the junction left unmatched. The germline gives CDR1 MNHEY, CDR2 SVGAGI. CDR3 size: 14 residues. The CDR3 loop is CASRGQGINQPQHF. For the CDR3, the DNA is TGTGCCAGCAGAGGACAGGGCATCAATCAGCCCCAGCATTTT.

This clone was seen once. This chain uses TRBV18 with TRBJ1-1, with D tentatively TRBD1 (5 bases). CDR3 size: 13 residues. The germline CDR1 and CDR2 sequences are KGHSH and LQKENI. The V gene lost 6 bases and the J gene lost 1 base, with 9 bases spanning the gap. This CDR3 reads CASSAGGNTEAFF. DNA of the CDR3: TGTGCCAGCTCCGCGGGGGGGAACACTGAAGCTTTCTTT.

This chain uses TRBV2 with TRBJ1-6, with 7 bases aligning to TRBD1. Looked up from germline, CDR1 is SNHLY and CDR2 is FYNNEI. The CDR3 totals 13 residues. Unmatched junction bases numbered 7, after V lost 10 bases and J lost 7 bases. CDR3 residues: CATSWDRNSPLHF. In nucleotides, the CDR3 is TGTGCCACCTCCTGGGACAGAAATTCACCCCTCCACTTT.

V and J are TRBV6-1 and TRBJ2-7; possibly TRBD1 for D (6 bases). V dropped 6 bases and J dropped 2 bases, with 11 bases sitting between them. In germline, CDR1 is MNHNS, CDR2 SASEGT. The CDR3 sequence is 13 residues long. The CDR3 nucleotides are TGTGCCAGCAGGGACAGCGGTACCTACGAGCAGTACTTC. Its translation is CASRDSGTYEQYF.

The chain carries TRBV5-6 and TRBJ2-5; D not certain. The DNA end lines up better with TRBJ2-7; the J call may be wrong. CDR1 is SGHDT and CDR2 is YYEEEE in the germline V gene. The CDR3 extends over 14 amino acids. This chain's CDR3 is CASSLSSGYGEQYF. CDR3 DNA: TGTGCCAGCAGCCTTTCTTCGGGTTACGGCGAGCAGTACTTC.

This chain connects TRBV11-3 to TRBJ2-3, with a tentative D call TRBD2 (6 bases). Trimming took 8 bases from V and 0 from J, leaving 9 bases between them. The germline CDR1 and CDR2 sequences are SGHNT and YENEEA. The CDR3 has 13 residues. This chain's CDR3 is CASGSGSTDTQYF. In nucleotides, the CDR3 is TGTGCCAGCGGTAGCGGAAGCACAGATACGCAGTATTTT.

This chain connects TRBV18 to TRBJ1-1, with TRBD1 matching over 12 bases. The V and J ends lost 4 bases and 3 bases, in that order; junction bases with no gene match: 3. CDR3 length: 15 amino acids. Germline CDR1 reads KGHSH; CDR2 reads LQKENI. CDR3 bases: TGTGCCAGCTCACTGGGGACAGGGGGCGACACTGAAGCTTTCTTT. It encodes CASSLGTGGDTEAFF.

This clone was recorded a few times. One end of the junction is discordant with germline, which a read error may explain. The genes are TRBV7-7 and TRBJ2-2; D remains unclear. Germline CDR1 is SSHAT and CDR2 is FNYEAQ (reference sequence). This CDR3 region has 17 residues. The CDR3 is CASSLKTSPGNTGELFF. The CDR3 coding sequence is TGTGCTAGCAGCTTGAAAACGTCCCCGGGGAACACCGGGGAGCTGTTTTTT.

The chain carries TRBV7-2 and TRBJ1-1; 8 bases fit TRBD1. CDR3 length: 14 residues. After removal of 5 bases from V and 5 bases from J, the junction contained 7 bases not matched to a gene. Germline V gene sequence: CDR1 SGHTA, CDR2 FQGNSA. The CDR3 DNA follows: TGTGCCAGCAGCACTTACAGGGGGGGGACTGAAGCTTTCTTT. Encoded protein: CASSTYRGGTEAFF. Filled out from reference TRBV7-2 and TRBJ1-1, the complete variable domain reads GAGVSQSPSNKVTEKGKDVELRCDPISGHTALYWYRQSLGQGLEFLIYFQGNSAPDKSGLPSDRFSAERTGGSVSTLTIQRTQQEDSAVYLCASSTYRGGTEAFFGQGTRLTVV.

V gene TRBV5-6 combines with J gene TRBJ2-7, with D uncertain. The germline V gene encodes CDR1 SGHDT and CDR2 YYEEEE. This CDR3 has 14 residues. Trimming removed 0 bases from V and 0 bases from J, with 7 bases in between. The CDR3 protein is CASSLGGSSYEQYF. In DNA, the CDR3 is TGTGCCAGCAGCTTGGGCGGAAGCTCCTACGAGCAGTACTTC. The full variable domain, in which reference TRBV5-6 and TRBJ2-7 provide the parts outside the CDR3, is DAGVTQSPTHLIKTRGQQVTLRCSPKSGHDTVSWYQQALGQGPQFIFQYYEEEERQRGNFPDRFSGHQFPNYSSELNVNALLLGDSALYLCASSLGGSSYEQYFGPGTRLTVT.

The chain uses TRBV5-1 and TRBJ2-3; D is ambiguous. V was pared by 5 bases and J by 1 base, with 8 bases between. CDR3 length: 13 residues. Germline V gene data show CDR1 as SGHRS and CDR2 as YFSETQ. The CDR3 sequence is CASSIPGTDTQYF. The CDR3 region has the DNA TGCGCCAGCAGTATCCCGGGCACAGATACGCAGTATTTT.

There are a few counts of this clone. This rearrangement joins TRBV7-3 to TRBJ2-2; weak D call: TRBD1 (6 bases). Germline values: CDR1 SGHTA, CDR2 FQGTGA. Trimming left V 5 bases short and J 1 base short, with 8 bases between. The CDR3 is made up of 14 amino acids. Here the CDR3 reads CASSPDRNTGELFF. DNA for the CDR3: TGTGCCAGCAGCCCGGACAGGAACACCGGGGAGCTGTTTTTT.

The chain links TRBV5-1 to TRBJ2-1; D perhaps matches TRBD2 (6 bases). The CDR3 extends over 16 amino acids. CDR1 SGHRS and CDR2 YFSETQ come from the germline V gene. With 2 bases removed from V and 5 bases from J, the gap between germline ends came to 17 bases. The CDR3 spells CASSFQSGWLHNEQFF. CDR3 DNA sequence: TGCGCCAGCAGCTTCCAAAGCGGGTGGCTACACAATGAGCAGTTCTTC.

This clone was counted between two and nine times. The chain recombines TRBV9 with TRBJ2-7, with 8 bases identical to TRBD2. The CDR3 loop spans 15 amino acids. In germline, CDR1 is SGDLS, CDR2 YYNGEE. The V and J ends lost 0 bases and 2 bases, in that order; junction bases with no gene match: 4. In DNA form, the CDR3 reads TGTGCCAGCAGCGTAGGAACGGGGGGGACCTACGAGCAGTACTTC. Translation: CASSVGTGGTYEQYF.

The chain joins TRBV9 to TRBJ2-2; 13 nucleotides match TRBD2. The germline gives CDR1 SGDLS, CDR2 YYNGEE. The junction had 9 bases not matched to a gene; V was cut back by 4 bases and J by 0 bases. The CDR3 has 19 amino acids. CDR3 nucleotide sequence: TGTGCCAGCAGCCCCCGACTAGCGGGGGGCCCCGCGAACACCGGGGAGCTGTTTTTT. It translates to CASSPRLAGGPANTGELFF.

This clone was found a few times. An end of the junction does not agree with germline; a read error may underlie this. The V and J genes are TRBV10-3 and TRBJ2-7; TRBD1 matches 7 bases. The CDR3 has 14 amino acids. Germline loops: CDR1 ENHRY, CDR2 SYGVKD. CDR3 DNA: TGTGCCAGCAGTTTCGAGACAGGGTCCTACGAGCAGTACTTC. Translation: CASSFETGSYEQYF.

The count of this clone is one. The chain combines TRBV19 with TRBJ1-5, with a tentative D call TRBD1 (5 bases). Per the germline V gene, CDR1 is LNHDA and CDR2 is SQIVND (reference sequence). The CDR3 has 18 residues. Trimming shortened V by 11 bases and J by 0 bases, and 26 bases separated the two germline ends. The CDR3 DNA is TGTGCCCGGGGACCAAGAAACGGGAGATCCTATAGCAATCAGCCCCAGCATTTT. It specifies CARGPRNGRSYSNQPQHF.

V is TRBV4-1 and J is TRBJ2-5; 10 bases map to TRBD2. The end of the DNA fits TRBJ2-7 better, so the J call may be wrong. The CDR3 contains 16 residues. Germline V CDR1 and CDR2: MGHRA, YSYEKL. CDR3 DNA: TGCGCCAGCAGCCCCCGTAGCGGGGGGATCGCCTACGAGCAGTACTTC. It translates to CASSPRSGGIAYEQYF.